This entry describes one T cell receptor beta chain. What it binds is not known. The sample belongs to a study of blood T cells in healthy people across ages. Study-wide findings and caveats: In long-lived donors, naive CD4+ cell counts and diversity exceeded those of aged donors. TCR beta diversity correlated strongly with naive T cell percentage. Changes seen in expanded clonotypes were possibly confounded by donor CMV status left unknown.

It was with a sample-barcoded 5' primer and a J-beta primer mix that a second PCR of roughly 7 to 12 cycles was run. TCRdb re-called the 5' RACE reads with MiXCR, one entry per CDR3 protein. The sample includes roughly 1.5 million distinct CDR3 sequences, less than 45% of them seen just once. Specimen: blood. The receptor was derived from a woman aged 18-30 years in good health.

CDR3 residues: CASSFTDPGADAQYF. The DNA for the CDR3 is TGCGCCAGCAGCTTTACGGACCCAGGCGCAGATGCACAGTATTTT. The V gene is TRBV5-1, the J gene TRBJ2-3; no clear D. In germline, CDR1 is SGHRS, CDR2 YFSETQ. Between the trimmed V and J ends, which lost 2 bases and 12 bases, there was a span of 22 bases. This CDR3 has 15 residues.